One T cell receptor (beta chain) is described in this entry. These data originate in a study of blood T cell repertoires in COVID-19. Study details: Acute and convalescent COVID-19 specimens originated in the United States, Italy and Spain. T cells, B-cell-depleted T cells, or PBMCs provided the cDNA or gDNA that served as material.

Authors' processing steps: Nucleated cell number was recorded as an estimate derived from reference gene primer amplification. Measured with immunoSEQ multiplex PCR; TCRdb has only the in-frame clones, and not every one. The DNA was the basis for D and trimming; V, J and clone size are from that table. The repertoire holds 60,000 to 70,000 clones, with 70% to 90% as singletons. This CDR3 comprises 15 residues. CDR1 and CDR2 from the germline V gene are MGHRA and YSYEKL. Trimming removed 1 base from V and 4 bases from J; junction bases left unmatched: 1. The chain uses TRBV4-1 and TRBJ2-1; 10 nucleotides line up with TRBD2. The sequence was obtained from an elderly woman with active COVID-19. The sequenced sample consisted of peripheral blood. In DNA, the CDR3 is TGCGCCAGCAGCCAAGGTAGCGGGGGGTACAATGAGCAGTTCTTC. Translation: CASSQGSGGYNEQFF.